The clone carrying this TCR beta chain occurred many times. Deletions cut 6 bases from V and 5 bases from J, with 17 bases between. The CDR3 runs to 14 residues. The library came from three nested PCR rounds adapted from ARM-PCR protocols. TCRdb processed the multiplex PCR reads anew with MiXCR; each CDR3 protein has one entry. The sample records around 39,000 distinct CDR3 sequences, approximately 57% being singletons. The template was RNA from unsorted bulk tissue. More than 3 cm separated this lung sample from the edge of the tumor. The data belong to a study of tumor and adjacent non-tumor tissue in lung cancer.

The chain combines TRBV12-3 or TRBV12-4 with TRBJ2-7, with D perhaps TRBD1 (5 bases). The sequence was collected from a man between 50 and 59 years old with non-small cell lung cancer. The sample taken for sequencing was distant non-tumor lung tissue. DNA for the CDR3: TGTGCCAGCAGCCCCCCCGGCCTAGGGGACGAGCAGTACTTC. Amino acids: CASSPPGLGDEQYF.